Shown below are 14 T cell receptor beta chains from a single sample sequenced in a study of CD8+CD57+ T cells in acquired aplastic anemia. Patients picked for sequencing had shown CD8+CD57+ cell expansion detected by flow cytometry. TCR beta VDJ and CDR3 were profiled, and genomic DNA was the template. A single record per CDR3 protein comes from TCRdb applying MiXCR to the reads. This sample yields under 200,000 distinct CDR3 sequences, of which about half are seen a single time; about 1.8% belongs to the top ten. Sequencing used sorted CD4+, CD8+, or CD8+CD57+ T cells (not recorded which) from PBMCs. The origin of the receptors is a human donor with aplastic anemia.

The chain carries TRBV25-1 and TRBJ2-3, with TRBD2 matching over 11 bases. Germline loops: CDR1 MGHDK, CDR2 SYGVNS. The CDR3 has 16 amino acids. V lost 6 bases to trimming and J lost 6 bases; unmatched junction nucleotides: 11. The CDR3 region has the DNA TGTGCCAGCAGCTTCCTCGGACTAGCGGGCGACGATACGCAGTATTTT. This gives the protein CASSFLGLAGDDTQYF.

This clonotype was seen many times. The rearrangement links TRBV7-3 to TRBJ2-2, with 14 positions matching TRBD2. Germline loops: CDR1 SGHTA, CDR2 FQGTGA. With 4 bases clipped from V and 0 bases from J, the junction kept 4 bases outside the gene matches. The CDR3 sequence is 18 residues long. This CDR3 is CASSSAGLAGANTGELFF. The CDR3, as DNA: TGTGCCAGCAGCTCGGCGGGACTAGCGGGGGCGAACACCGGGGAGCTGTTTTTT. The full variable domain, its missing parts supplied by reference TRBV7-3 and TRBJ2-2, is GAGVSQTPSNKVTEKGKYVELRCDPISGHTALYWYRQSLGQGPEFLIYFQGTGAADDSGLPNDRFFAVRPEGSVSTLKIQRTERGDSAVYLCASSSAGLAGANTGELFFGEGSRLTVL.

In regard to this clonotype: A read error may be the cause here, since a much bigger clone is one base away. The chain joins TRBV6-4 to TRBJ2-3; 10 bases align to TRBD1. Germline-derived CDR1 and CDR2 are MRHNA and SNTAGT. This CDR3 is 13 amino acids long. CDR3 sequence reads: CASRGQGLDAQYF. Written as DNA, the CDR3 is TGTGCCAGCCGGGGACAGGGGTTAGATGCGCAGTATTTT.

This clonotype occurred many times. V usage is TRBV5-1 and J usage is TRBJ2-7; D is uncertain. CDR1 and CDR2 from the germline V gene are SGHRS and YFSETQ. The V end lost 4 bases, the J end lost 5 bases, and 10 bases lay between the germline ends. CDR3 length: 12 residues. The CDR3 protein is CASSAPGHEQYF. CDR3 in DNA: TGCGCCAGCAGCGCGCCCGGACACGAGCAGTACTTC. The variable domain in full, completed from reference TRBV5-1 and TRBJ2-7, reads KAGVTQTPRYLIKTRGQQVTLSCSPISGHRSVSWYQQTPGQGLQFLFEYFSETQRNKGNFPGRFSGRQFSNSRSEMNVSTLELGDSALYLCASSAPGHEQYFGPGTRLTVT.

This clonotype was counted a few times. The genes are TRBV12-3 or TRBV12-4 and TRBJ1-5; TRBD1 matches at 7 bases. The CDR3 runs 13 residues. V trimming: 5 bases; J trimming: 2 bases; junction bases outside the gene matches: 0. The CDR3, as DNA: TGTGCCAGCAGTGACAGGGGCAATCAGCCCCAGCATTTT. Its protein is CASSDRGNQPQHF.

The chain employs TRBV5-1 and TRBJ1-2; 10 nucleotides match TRBD1. The germline gives CDR1 SGHRS, CDR2 YFSETQ. V lost 7 bases, J lost 4 bases, and 10 bases stayed unmatched. This CDR3 is 15 amino acids long. CDR3 residues: CASGTGTGVIYGYTF. CDR3 sequence (DNA): TGCGCCAGCGGAACCGGGACAGGGGTTATCTATGGCTACACCTTC.

This chain joins TRBV5-6 and TRBJ1-6; D remains unclear. V lost 1 base to trimming and J lost 8 bases, with 10 bases between them. The V gene's germline CDR1 is SGHDT and CDR2 YYEEEE. The CDR3 consists of 14 residues. The CDR3, as DNA: TGTGCCAGCAGCTTGAGGCAGGCGTATTCACCCCTCCACTTT. Translated: CASSLRQAYSPLHF. The full variable domain, its missing parts supplied by reference TRBV5-6 and TRBJ1-6, is DAGVTQSPTHLIKTRGQQVTLRCSPKSGHDTVSWYQQALGQGPQFIFQYYEEEERQRGNFPDRFSGHQFPNYSSELNVNALLLGDSALYLCASSLRQAYSPLHFGNGTRLTVT.

The rearrangement links TRBV7-8 to TRBJ1-5; D uncertain. The ends were cut back, 0 bases at V and 8 bases at J, with 5 bases in the middle. CDR1 is SGHVS and CDR2 is FQNEAQ in the germline V gene. CDR3 length equals 12 residues. The CDR3 here is CASSLAGEPQHF. The CDR3 DNA follows: TGTGCCAGCAGCTTAGCCGGGGAGCCCCAGCATTTT.

The chain recombines TRBV7-8 with TRBJ1-5; 7 nucleotides line up with TRBD1. This CDR3 spans 17 amino acids. J lost 4 bases, V lost 5 bases, and 14 bases had no gene match. Germline V gene data show CDR1 as SGHVS and CDR2 as FQNEAQ. CDR3: CASSPSGQSRTNQPQHF. As DNA, the CDR3 is TGTGCCAGCAGCCCCTCGGGACAGAGTAGAACAAATCAGCCCCAGCATTTT.

This sequence joins TRBV5-1 and TRBJ2-3; 10 bases match TRBD2. Germline V gene lookup returns CDR1 SGHRS and CDR2 YFSETQ. J was trimmed by 2 bases and V by 0 bases; bases with no gene match: 9. There are 18 residues in the CDR3. This CDR3 is CASSLGGASGGVTDTQYF. In DNA form, the CDR3 reads TGCGCCAGCAGCTTGGGTGGGGCTAGCGGGGGAGTCACAGATACGCAGTATTTT.

The chain combines TRBV19 with TRBJ2-6, with D uncertain. This CDR3 is built from 13 residues. CDR1 is LNHDA and CDR2 is SQIVND in the germline V gene (reference sequence). Trimming pared 8 bases from V and 0 bases from J, leaving 5 bases between. The CDR3 DNA reads as TGTGCCAGTGCGGTCTCTGGGGCCAACGTCCTGACTTTC. Protein: CASAVSGANVLTF.

The chain couples TRBV7-9 to TRBJ2-7; tentatively, D is TRBD1 (5 bases). Germline CDR1 is SEHNR and CDR2 is FQNEAQ (reference sequence). V gave up 3 bases and J gave up 4 bases, with 10 bases separating them. This CDR3 spans 13 amino acids. DNA for the CDR3: TGTGCCAGCAGCTTTCGGCAGGGATACGAGCAGTACTTC. It encodes CASSFRQGYEQYF.

The CDR3 nucleotides read TGTGCCTGGAGTGGCGGGAGTACTGAAGCTTTCTTT. It specifies CAWSGGSTEAFF. The genes are TRBV30 and TRBJ1-1; D remains unclear. The CDR3 is 12 amino acids. V was pared by 1 base and J by 5 bases, with 8 bases between. Germline V gene sequence: CDR1 GTSNPN, CDR2 SVGIG (reference sequence).

This clonotype appeared many times. The chain joins TRBV11-3 to TRBJ2-1; 7 bases align to TRBD1. The V segment lost 5 bases and the J segment 1 base; nucleotides outside the gene matches: 5. CDR1 is SGHNT and CDR2 is YENEEA in the germline V gene. This CDR3 contains 15 residues. The CDR3, as DNA: TGTGCCAGCAGCCACGGACAGGTGTCCTACAATGAGCAGTTCTTC. Its protein is CASSHGQVSYNEQFF.